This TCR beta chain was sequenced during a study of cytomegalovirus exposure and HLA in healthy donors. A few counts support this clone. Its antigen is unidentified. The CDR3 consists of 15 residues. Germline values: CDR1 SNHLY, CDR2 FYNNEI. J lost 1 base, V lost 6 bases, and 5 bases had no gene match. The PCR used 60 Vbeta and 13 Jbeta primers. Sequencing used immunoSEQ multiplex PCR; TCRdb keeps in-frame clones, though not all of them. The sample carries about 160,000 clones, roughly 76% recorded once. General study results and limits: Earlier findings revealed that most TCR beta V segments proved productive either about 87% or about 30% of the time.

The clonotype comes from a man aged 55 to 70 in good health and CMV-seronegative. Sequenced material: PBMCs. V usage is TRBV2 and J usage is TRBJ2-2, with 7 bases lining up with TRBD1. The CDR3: CASRRNRGNTGELFF. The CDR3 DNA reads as TGTGCCAGCAGGCGGAACAGGGGGAACACCGGGGAGCTGTTTTTT.